Below are 18 T cell receptor beta chains sequenced from a single sample in a study of blood T cell repertoires in COVID-19. Method: immunoSEQ multiplex PCR; TCRdb's copy keeps in-frame clones and lacks some. The top ten clones hold around 3.9% of a sample with over 110,000 clones, nearly 85% of them seen once. Sequenced material: PBMCs or T cells enriched from blood (not recorded which). Source of these receptors: a man between 45 and 60 years old in a cohort exposed to, infected with or recovered from COVID-19 (not recorded which).

The chain employs TRBV5-6 and TRBJ2-3, with D possibly TRBD1 on 5 matching bases. V gave up 4 bases and J gave up 4 bases, with 10 bases separating them. The germline gives CDR1 SGHDT, CDR2 YYEEEE. The CDR3 totals 13 residues. The CDR3 nucleotides read TGTGCCAGCAGCGAAGGGGTTTCAGATACGCAGTATTTT. It encodes CASSEGVSDTQYF.

The V gene is TRBV7-2, the J gene TRBJ2-3; unclear D gene. CDR1 is SGHTA, CDR2 FQGNSA, per germline. With 3 bases removed from V and 4 bases from J, the gap between germline ends came to 8 bases. This CDR3 has 13 amino acids. CDR3 residues: CASSFVFSDTQYF. The CDR3 DNA follows: TGTGCCAGCAGCTTCGTGTTTTCAGATACGCAGTATTTT. Full variable domain (remainder filled in from reference TRBV7-2 and TRBJ2-3): GAGVSQSPSNKVTEKGKDVELRCDPISGHTALYWYRQSLGQGLEFLIYFQGNSAPDKSGLPSDRFSAERTGGSVSTLTIQRTQQEDSAVYLCASSFVFSDTQYFGPGTRLTVL.

This chain uses TRBV9 with TRBJ1-1; D might be TRBD1 (5 bases). Germline CDR1 and CDR2: SGDLS and YYNGEE. Trimming stripped 0 bases from V and 0 bases from J, with 9 bases between. There are 15 residues in the CDR3. CDR3 region: CASSVGQIMNTEAFF. For the CDR3, the DNA is TGTGCCAGCAGCGTAGGACAGATCATGAACACTGAAGCTTTCTTT.

This sequence joins TRBV6-4 and TRBJ2-1; 9 positions agree with TRBD2. The CDR3 runs to 16 residues. V shed 0 bases, J shed 2 bases, and the junction held 2 bases outside the gene matches. CDR1 is MRHNA and CDR2 is SNTAGT in the germline V gene. DNA of the CDR3: TGTGCCAGCAGTGACTCTAGCGGGAGCACCTACAATGAGCAGTTCTTC. Translation: CASSDSSGSTYNEQFF.

The gene calls are TRBV11-2 and TRBJ2-1, with D uncertain. CDR1 SGHAT and CDR2 FQNNGV come from the germline V gene. The V and J ends lost 0 bases and 7 bases respectively, with 7 bases between them. The CDR3 is 13 residues long. CDR3 sequence: CASSLDPQNEQFF. For the CDR3, the DNA is TGTGCCAGCAGCTTAGACCCCCAGAATGAGCAGTTCTTC.

This clone was recorded once. The chain has TRBV9 and TRBJ1-1; the D is unclear. Germline V gives CDR1 SGDLS, CDR2 YYNGEE. This CDR3 is 14 amino acids long. V was clipped by 3 bases and J by 1 base, with 10 bases between them. As DNA, the CDR3 is TGTGCCAGCAGCGCTGGCCCTTCGAACACTGAAGCTTTCTTT. Protein product: CASSAGPSNTEAFF.

The chain is built from TRBV5-4 and TRBJ2-7; possibly TRBD1 for D (5 bases). This CDR3 region has 12 residues. Germline CDR1 is SGHNT and CDR2 is YYREEE (reference sequence). With 2 bases removed from V and 4 bases from J, the gap between germline ends came to 7 bases. CDR3 region: CASSFDSYEQYF. Written as DNA, the CDR3 is TGTGCCAGCAGCTTCGACAGTTACGAGCAGTACTTC.

The chain combines TRBV18 with TRBJ1-3; TRBD1 is a possible D gene (5 bases). Germline V gene data show CDR1 as KGHSH and CDR2 as LQKENI. The CDR3 is made up of 15 amino acids. The germline V and J ends were trimmed by 3 bases and 2 bases, with 11 bases remaining between them. CDR3 coding DNA: TGTGCCAGCTCACCGAAGGGGAACCCTGGAAACACCATATATTTT. Protein: CASSPKGNPGNTIYF.

The chain couples TRBV28 to TRBJ1-6; 9 bases line up with TRBD1. The CDR3 covers 15 residues. Germline V lookup: CDR1 MDHEN, CDR2 SYDVKM. The ends lost 7 bases at V and 7 bases at J; junction bases unmatched: 8. CDR3 sequence (DNA): TGTGCCAGCAATCTCGTGACAGGGGGGAATTCACCCCTCCACTTT. This encodes CASNLVTGGNSPLHF.

The chain has TRBV9 and TRBJ2-7; D is unclear. Germline CDR1 SGDLS, CDR2 YYNGEE. Trimming stripped 0 bases from V and 3 bases from J, with 13 bases between. This CDR3 comprises 15 residues. The CDR3 DNA is TGTGCCAGCAGCGTAGGCGGCAGCCAGAACTACGAGCAGTACTTC. This sequence encodes CASSVGGSQNYEQYF.

This rearrangement joins TRBV30 to TRBJ2-7, with 7 bases identical to TRBD2. After removal of 0 bases from V and 3 bases from J, the junction contained 5 bases not matched to a gene. Germline V lookup: CDR1 GTSNPN, CDR2 SVGIG (reference sequence). This CDR3 region has 14 residues. The CDR3 DNA follows: TGTGCCTGGAGTGTAGGGACTACAAACTACGAGCAGTACTTC. The encoded protein is CAWSVGTTNYEQYF.

The chain has TRBV11-2 and TRBJ1-1; D uncertain. Per the germline V gene, CDR1 is SGHAT and CDR2 is FQNNGV. The CDR3 extends over 13 amino acids. The V end lost 2 bases, the J end lost 6 bases, and 10 bases lay between the germline ends. For the CDR3, the DNA is TGTGCCAGCAGCTTAAGGTCCAGGCCTGAAGCTTTCTTT. Residues: CASSLRSRPEAFF.

This chain joins TRBV27 and TRBJ1-2; 8 bases match TRBD1. This CDR3 is 14 amino acids long. The trim removed 2 bases at V and 7 bases at J, leaving 6 bases unmatched. Germline loops: CDR1 MNHEY, CDR2 SMNVEV (reference sequence). The CDR3 nucleotides read TGTGCCAGCAGTTTAGGGGACAGGCTCGGTGGCTACACCTTC. It encodes CASSLGDRLGGYTF.

This chain connects TRBV29-1 to TRBJ2-5; possibly TRBD1 for D (5 bases). CDR1 is SQVTM and CDR2 is ANQGSEA in the germline V gene. This CDR3 contains 14 residues. Trimming took 0 bases from V and 5 from J, leaving 13 bases between them. This CDR3 is CSVEDKGLGETQYF. The CDR3 DNA follows: TGCAGCGTTGAAGATAAGGGGTTGGGGGAGACCCAGTACTTC. Filled out from reference TRBV29-1 and TRBJ2-5, the complete variable domain reads SAVISQKPSRDICQRGTSLTIQCQVDSQVTMMFWYRQQPGQSLTLIATANQGSEATYESGFVIDKFPISRPNLTFSTLTVSNMSPEDSSIYLCSVEDKGLGETQYFGPGTRLLVL.

The chain uses TRBV1 and TRBJ2-7; the table's D call, TRBD2, has no DNA check behind it. TRBV1 is labeled a pseudogene. The CDR3 loop spans 16 amino acids. The CDR3 DNA is TGCACCAGCACGGGGACTAGCGGGTTAAGCTCCTACGAGCAGTACTTC. This translates into CTSTGTSGLSSYEQYF.

This chain uses TRBV5-1 with TRBJ1-1, with a weak D call TRBD1 (5 bases). CDR1 SGHRS and CDR2 YFSETQ come from the germline V gene. V was trimmed by 1 base and J by 4 bases, leaving 11 bases between them. The CDR3 contains 14 residues. CDR3 nucleotides: TGCGCCAGCAGCTTGCCGGGGGAAACCACTGAAGCTTTCTTT. It specifies CASSLPGETTEAFF.

The genes are TRBV15 and TRBJ2-5; a possible D gene is TRBD2 (6 bases). The CDR3 has 17 amino acids. The V gene's germline CDR1 is LNHNV and CDR2 YYDKDF (reference sequence). With 1 base removed from V and 1 base from J, the gap between germline ends came to 16 bases. The CDR3 reads CATSRGPPPGVQETQYF. The CDR3 DNA sequence: TGTGCCACCAGCAGAGGACCGCCGCCGGGAGTCCAAGAGACCCAGTACTTC.

The chain carries TRBV9 and TRBJ2-3, with 9 bases matching TRBD2. Germline V CDR1 and CDR2: SGDLS, YYNGEE. J gave up 2 bases and V 0 bases, and 4 bases lay outside the gene matches. The CDR3 has 16 amino acids. The CDR3 spells CASSVAGGGDTDTQYF. The CDR3 nucleotides are TGTGCCAGCAGCGTAGCCGGCGGGGGGGACACAGATACGCAGTATTTT.